Listed below are T cell receptor beta chains from one sample, sequenced in a study of vaccination effects on CD4 cells after COVID-19. The antigens these receptors bind are not known. Sequencing used immunoSEQ multiplex PCR; TCRdb keeps in-frame clones, though not all of them. Among approximately 47,000 clones listed, roughly three quarters were seen once. This material consisted of CD4+ T cells from PBMCs cultured without peptide, taken after COVID-19 vaccination. Receptors were obtained from a human donor who received a COVID-19 vaccine. CDR3s include the opening cysteine and the closing phenylalanine or tryptophan.

v_gene	len	CDR3aa
TRBV5-1	20	CASSPLYIRTLKRDYNEQFF
TRBV5-1	15	CASSLDSSWNTEAFF
TRBV5-6	18	CASSLVGAGDYRANVLTF
TRBV5-1	13	CASSSLGLGEQYF
TRBV9	15	CASSVGDGIREKLFF
TRBV5-1	15	CASSLFMVSTDTQYF
TRBV19	12	CASRGNSYEQYF
TRBV4-2	16	CASSHAGGGSSYEQYF
TRBV2	15	CASSVGLAEIYEQYF
TRBV19	13	CASSPRGAYGYTF
TRBV5-1	13	CASRGGNTGELFF
TRBV11-2	13	CASSLRGMDTQYF
TRBV9	16	CASSVELDTGAEKLFF
TRBV25-1	10	CASSVGGCGF
TRBV10-3	13	CAIKPSGEETQYF
TRBV7-9	14	CASSLIDHNQPQHF
TRBV7-9	15	CASSLGQGPNEKLFF
TRBV1	14	CTYVTGSFNEKLFF
TRBV7-8	13	CASTMTGNNEQFF
TRBV10-3	13	CAIRQGANQPQHF
TRBV7-8	14	CASSPIDHTDTQYF
TRBV5-4	15	CASSLSTQGLTEAFF
TRBV6-5	14	CASTMTGFRTEAFF
TRBV7-8	15	CASSLEPLGPYGYTF
TRBV5-4	15	CASSLEGSMNTEAFF
TRBV6-4	15	CASSAAGLSNQPQHF
TRBV5-8	15	CASSSGTLAKNIQYF
TRBV5-8	13	CASTPAGGVGYTF
TRBV10-1	13	CASTREGSDTQYF
TRBV5-4	16	CASSVLAGGLSDTQYF
TRBV19	15	CASSIDTIRRDTQYF
TRBV19	15	CASSIGTGGPYEQYF
TRBV6-5	12	CASRDPGGMAFF
TRBV27	12	CATRRSTDTQYF
TRBV5-6	16	CASSLVGPSGANVLTF
TRBV2	15	CASRGQGARDTEAFF
TRBV3-1/TRBV3-2	17	CASSPTRTGTGSSPLHF
TRBV6-5	15	CASTPSGGSYNEQFF
TRBV10-3	16	CAISDKTSGRTDTQYF
TRBV3-1/TRBV3-2	13	CASSRDQLGELFF
TRBV5-1	14	CASSLATAEETQYF